This TCR beta chain was profiled in a study of blood T cell repertoires in COVID-19. Overall study context: Researchers got acute and convalescent COVID-19 samples from the United States, Italy and Spain. Sample material is recorded as cDNA or gDNA derived from T cells, B-cell-depleted T cells, or PBMCs.

This CDR3 comprises 9 residues. Germline V CDR1 and CDR2: MRHNA, SNTAGT. V gave up 11 bases and J gave up 10 bases, with 9 bases separating them. Per the original data handling: From reference gene primer amplification, estimates of nucleated cell counts were derived. Sequenced by immunoSEQ multiplex PCR; TCRdb stores in-frame clones only, minus some. V and J calls and clone size are given by that table; D and trimming were obtained from the DNA. The repertoire holds approximately 140,000 clones, roughly 80% seen once, with over 15% in the top ten. The TCR sequence derives from a man aged 50 or older with acute or convalescent COVID-19. Sequencing input: peripheral blood. V usage is TRBV6-4 and J usage is TRBJ1-3; D gene uncertain. CDR3 bases: TGTGCCGCCCGGCGGACCATATATTTT. It translates to CAARRTIYF.